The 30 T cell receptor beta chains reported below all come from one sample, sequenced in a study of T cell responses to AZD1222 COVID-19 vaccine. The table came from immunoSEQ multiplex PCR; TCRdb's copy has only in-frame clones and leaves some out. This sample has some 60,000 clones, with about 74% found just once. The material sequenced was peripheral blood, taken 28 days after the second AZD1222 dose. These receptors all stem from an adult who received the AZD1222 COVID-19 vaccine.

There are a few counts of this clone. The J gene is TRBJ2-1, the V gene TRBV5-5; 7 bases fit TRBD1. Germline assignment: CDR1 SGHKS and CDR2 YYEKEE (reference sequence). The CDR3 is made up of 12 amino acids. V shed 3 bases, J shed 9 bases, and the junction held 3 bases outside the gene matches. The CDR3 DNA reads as TGTGCCAGCAGCTCGGCAGGGGGTGAGCAGTTCTTC. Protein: CASSSAGGEQFF.

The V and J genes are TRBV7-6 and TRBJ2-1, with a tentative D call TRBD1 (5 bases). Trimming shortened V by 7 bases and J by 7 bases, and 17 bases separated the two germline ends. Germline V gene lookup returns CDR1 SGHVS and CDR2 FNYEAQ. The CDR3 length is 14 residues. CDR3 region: CASTFGREPNEQFF. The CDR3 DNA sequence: TGTGCCAGCACCTTCGGCAGGGAACCAAATGAGCAGTTCTTC.

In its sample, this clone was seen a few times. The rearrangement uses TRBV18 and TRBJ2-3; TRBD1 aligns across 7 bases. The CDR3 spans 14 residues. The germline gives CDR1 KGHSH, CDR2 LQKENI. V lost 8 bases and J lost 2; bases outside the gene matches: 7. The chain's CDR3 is CASGNRGTTDTQYF. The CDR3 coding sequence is TGTGCCAGCGGAAACAGGGGAACCACAGATACGCAGTATTTT.

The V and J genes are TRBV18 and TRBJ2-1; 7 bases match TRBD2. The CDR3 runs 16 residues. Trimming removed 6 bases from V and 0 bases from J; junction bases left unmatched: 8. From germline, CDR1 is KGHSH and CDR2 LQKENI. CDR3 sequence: CASSEPSGASYNEQFF. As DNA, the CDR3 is TGTGCCAGCTCGGAACCAAGCGGGGCCTCCTACAATGAGCAGTTCTTC.

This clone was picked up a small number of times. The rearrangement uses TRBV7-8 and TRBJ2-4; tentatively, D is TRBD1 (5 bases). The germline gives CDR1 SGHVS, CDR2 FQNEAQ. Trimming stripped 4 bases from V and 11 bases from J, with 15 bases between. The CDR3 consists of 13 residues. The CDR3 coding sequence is TGTGCCAGCAGCTGGGGCCATAGGGCCGTTCAGTACTTC. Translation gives CASSWGHRAVQYF.

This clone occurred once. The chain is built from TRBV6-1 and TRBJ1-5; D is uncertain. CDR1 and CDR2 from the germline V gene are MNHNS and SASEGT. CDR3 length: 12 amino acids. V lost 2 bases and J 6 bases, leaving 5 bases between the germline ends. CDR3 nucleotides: TGTGCCAGCAGTGAAATAAGTCAGCCCCAGCATTTT. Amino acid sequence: CASSEISQPQHF.

The CDR3 sequence is CAWSPQGGSLNQPQHF. In DNA, the CDR3 is TGTGCCTGGAGTCCCCAGGGGGGCAGCCTCAATCAGCCCCAGCATTTT. The chain has TRBV30 and TRBJ1-5, with 7 bases fitting TRBD1. CDR3 length equals 16 residues. Germline-derived CDR1 and CDR2 are GTSNPN and SVGIG (reference sequence). V dropped 2 bases and J dropped 3; count of bases not matched to a gene: 10.

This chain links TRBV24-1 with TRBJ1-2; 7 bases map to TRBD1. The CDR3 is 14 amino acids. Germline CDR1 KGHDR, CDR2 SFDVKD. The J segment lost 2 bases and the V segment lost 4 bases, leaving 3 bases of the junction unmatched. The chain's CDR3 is CATSEPGQNYGYTF. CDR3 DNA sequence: TGTGCCACCAGTGAACCGGGACAGAACTATGGCTACACCTTC.

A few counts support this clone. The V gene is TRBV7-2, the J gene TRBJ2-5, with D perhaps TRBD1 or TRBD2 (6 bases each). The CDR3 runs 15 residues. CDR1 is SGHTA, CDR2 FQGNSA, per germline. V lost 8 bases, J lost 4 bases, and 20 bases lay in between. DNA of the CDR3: TGTGCCAGCGGAACAGGGCTAGGGGGGAGAGAGACCCAGTACTTC. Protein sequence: CASGTGLGGRETQYF.

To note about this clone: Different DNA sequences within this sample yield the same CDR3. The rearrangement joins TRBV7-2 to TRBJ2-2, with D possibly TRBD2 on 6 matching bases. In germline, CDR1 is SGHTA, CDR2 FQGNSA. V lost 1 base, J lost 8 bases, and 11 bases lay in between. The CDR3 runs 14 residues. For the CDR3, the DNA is TGTGCCAGCAGCTTAGAATGGAGCGGGGGGGAGCTGTTTTTT. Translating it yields CASSLEWSGGELFF.

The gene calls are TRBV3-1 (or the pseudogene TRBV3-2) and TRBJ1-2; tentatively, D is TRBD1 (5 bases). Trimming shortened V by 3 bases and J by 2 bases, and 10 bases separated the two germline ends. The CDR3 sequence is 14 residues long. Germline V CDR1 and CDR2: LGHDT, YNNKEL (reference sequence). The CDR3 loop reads CASSHGTENYGYTF. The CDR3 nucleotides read TGTGCCAGCAGCCATGGGACGGAGAACTATGGCTACACCTTC.

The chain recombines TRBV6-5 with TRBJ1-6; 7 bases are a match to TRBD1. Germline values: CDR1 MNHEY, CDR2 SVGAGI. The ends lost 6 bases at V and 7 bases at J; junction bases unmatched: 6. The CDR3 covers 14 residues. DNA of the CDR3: TGTGCCAGCAGCCCACGACAGGGAAATTCACCCCTCCACTTT. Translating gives CASSPRQGNSPLHF.

Here the CDR3 DNA reads TGTGCCAGCAGCTTGGGACAGCTCTACAATGAGCAGTTCTTC. Translated: CASSLGQLYNEQFF. V gene TRBV7-8 combines with J gene TRBJ2-1, with TRBD1 matching 7 bases. Germline CDR1 and CDR2: SGHVS and FQNEAQ. This CDR3 has 14 amino acids. V shed 3 bases, J shed 3 bases, and the junction held 2 bases outside the gene matches. The complete variable domain, with remaining parts taken from reference TRBV7-8 and TRBJ2-1, reads GAGVSQSPRYKVAKRGQDVALRCDPISGHVSLFWYQQALGQGPEFLTYFQNEAQLDKSGLPSDRFFAERPEGSVSTLKIQRTQQEDSAVYLCASSLGQLYNEQFFGPGTRLTVL.

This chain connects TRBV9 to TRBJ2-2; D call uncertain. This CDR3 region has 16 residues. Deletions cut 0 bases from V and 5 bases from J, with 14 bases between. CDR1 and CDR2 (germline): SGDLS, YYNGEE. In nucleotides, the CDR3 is TGTGCCAGCAGCGTAGGACGGGTACCGAGTACCGGGGAGCTGTTTTTT. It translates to CASSVGRVPSTGELFF.

The chain's CDR3 is CASSWRDRAEAFF. The DNA of the CDR3 is TGTGCCAGCAGTTGGAGGGATAGGGCCGAAGCTTTCTTT. This chain links TRBV12-3 or TRBV12-4 with TRBJ1-1; D unresolved. Trimming took off 4 bases at V and 8 bases at J, with 14 bases between the two ends. This CDR3 has 13 amino acids.

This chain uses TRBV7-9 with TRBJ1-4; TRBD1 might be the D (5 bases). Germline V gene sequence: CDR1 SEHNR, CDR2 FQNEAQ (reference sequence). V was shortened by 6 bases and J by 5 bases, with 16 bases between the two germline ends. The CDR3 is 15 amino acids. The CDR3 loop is CASRPIRDPNEKLFF. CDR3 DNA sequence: TGTGCCAGCAGGCCGATCCGGGACCCGAATGAAAAACTGTTTTTT.

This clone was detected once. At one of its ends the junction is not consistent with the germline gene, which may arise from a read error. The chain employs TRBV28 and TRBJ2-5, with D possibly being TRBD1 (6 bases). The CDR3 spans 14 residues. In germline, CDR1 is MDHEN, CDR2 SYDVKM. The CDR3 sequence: CASSLGQIQEAQYF. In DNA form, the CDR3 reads TGTGCCAGCAGTCTTGGACAGATTCAAGAGGCCCAGTACTTC.

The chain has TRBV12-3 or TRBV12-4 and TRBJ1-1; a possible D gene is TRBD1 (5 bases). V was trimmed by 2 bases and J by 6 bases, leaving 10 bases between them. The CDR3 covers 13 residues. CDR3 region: CASSLLEGSEAFF. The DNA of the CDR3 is TGTGCCAGCAGTTTATTAGAGGGGTCTGAAGCTTTCTTT.

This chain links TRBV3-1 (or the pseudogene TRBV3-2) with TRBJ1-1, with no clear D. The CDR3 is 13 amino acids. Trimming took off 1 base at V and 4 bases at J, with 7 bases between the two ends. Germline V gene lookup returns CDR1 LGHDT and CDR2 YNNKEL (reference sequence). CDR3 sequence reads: CASSQAAGTEAFF. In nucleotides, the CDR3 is TGTGCCAGCAGCCAAGCGGCGGGCACTGAAGCTTTCTTT.

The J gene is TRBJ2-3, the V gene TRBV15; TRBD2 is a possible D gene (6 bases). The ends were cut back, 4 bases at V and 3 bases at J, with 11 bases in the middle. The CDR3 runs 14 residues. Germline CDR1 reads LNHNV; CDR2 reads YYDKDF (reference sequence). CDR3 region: CATSIDRGTDTQYF. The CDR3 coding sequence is TGTGCCACCAGCATCGACCGGGGGACAGATACGCAGTATTTT.

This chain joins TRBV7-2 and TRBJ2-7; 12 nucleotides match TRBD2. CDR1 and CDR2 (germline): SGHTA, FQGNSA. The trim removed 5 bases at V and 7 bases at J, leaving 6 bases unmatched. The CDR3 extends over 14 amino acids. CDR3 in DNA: TGTGCCAGCAGCGGTTCTAGCGGGGGGGGTGAGCAGTACTTC. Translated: CASSGSSGGGEQYF.

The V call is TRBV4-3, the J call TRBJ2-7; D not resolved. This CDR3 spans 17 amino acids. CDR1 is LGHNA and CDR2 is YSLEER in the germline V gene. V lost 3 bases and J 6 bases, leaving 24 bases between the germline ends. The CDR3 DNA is TGCGCCAGCAGCCAGCGCACCCCCGAGGATGGTGGGCGCGAGCAGTACTTC. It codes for CASSQRTPEDGGREQYF.

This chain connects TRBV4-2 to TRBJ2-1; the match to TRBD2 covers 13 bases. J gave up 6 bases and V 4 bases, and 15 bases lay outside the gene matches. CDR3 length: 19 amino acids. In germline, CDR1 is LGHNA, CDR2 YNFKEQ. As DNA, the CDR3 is TGTGCCAGCAGCCGAGAGACTAGCGGGGGGTACGAAGTTGGCAATGAGCAGTTCTTC. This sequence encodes CASSRETSGGYEVGNEQFF.

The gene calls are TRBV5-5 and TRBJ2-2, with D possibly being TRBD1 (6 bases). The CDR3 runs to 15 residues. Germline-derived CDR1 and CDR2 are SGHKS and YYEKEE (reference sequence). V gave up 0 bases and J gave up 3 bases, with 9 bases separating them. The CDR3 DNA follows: TGTGCCAGCAGCTTGGTCAGGGGAGACACCGGGGAGCTGTTTTTT. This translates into CASSLVRGDTGELFF.

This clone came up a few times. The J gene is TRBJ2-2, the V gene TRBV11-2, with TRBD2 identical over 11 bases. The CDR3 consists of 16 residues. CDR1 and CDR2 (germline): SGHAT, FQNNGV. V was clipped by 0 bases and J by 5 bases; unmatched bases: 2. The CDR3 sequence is CASSLETSGGTGELFF. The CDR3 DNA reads TGTGCCAGCAGCTTAGAAACTAGCGGGGGTACCGGGGAGCTGTTTTTT.

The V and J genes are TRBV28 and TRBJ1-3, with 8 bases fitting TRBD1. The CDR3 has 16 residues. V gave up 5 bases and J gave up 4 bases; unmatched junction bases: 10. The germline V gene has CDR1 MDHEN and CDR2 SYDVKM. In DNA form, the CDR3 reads TGTGCCAGCAGTCTATCTCAGGGGGCGCGAGGAAACACCATATATTTT. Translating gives CASSLSQGARGNTIYF.

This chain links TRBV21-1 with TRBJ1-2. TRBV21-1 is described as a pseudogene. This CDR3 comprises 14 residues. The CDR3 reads CASSKGEFLYGYTF. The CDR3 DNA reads TGTGCCAGCAGCAAAGGGGAGTTTCTCTATGGCTACACCTTC.

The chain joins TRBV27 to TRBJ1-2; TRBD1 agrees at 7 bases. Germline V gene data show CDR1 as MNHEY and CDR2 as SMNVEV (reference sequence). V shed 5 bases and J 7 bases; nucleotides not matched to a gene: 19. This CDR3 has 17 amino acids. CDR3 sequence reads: CASSPGPKGASGSGYTF. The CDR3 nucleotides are TGTGCCAGCAGTCCAGGCCCCAAGGGGGCTTCGGGGTCTGGCTACACCTTC.

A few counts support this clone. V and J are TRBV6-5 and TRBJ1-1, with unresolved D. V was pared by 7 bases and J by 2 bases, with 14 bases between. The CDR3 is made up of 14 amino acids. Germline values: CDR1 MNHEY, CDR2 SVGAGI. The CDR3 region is CASTDPRDNTEAFF. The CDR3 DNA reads TGTGCCAGCACCGACCCACGGGATAACACTGAAGCTTTCTTT.

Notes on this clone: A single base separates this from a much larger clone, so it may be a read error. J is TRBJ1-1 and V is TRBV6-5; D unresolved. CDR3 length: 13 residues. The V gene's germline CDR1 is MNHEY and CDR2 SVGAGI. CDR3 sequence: CASSYSIDTETFF. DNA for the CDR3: TGTGCCAGCAGTTACTCGATTGACACTGAAACTTTCTTT.